The rows below give T cell receptor beta chains drawn from one sample of a study of cytomegalovirus exposure and HLA in healthy donors. The assay was immunoSEQ multiplex PCR, and TCRdb's table has in-frame clones only and misses some. The profile shows tens of thousands of clones, approximately 78% of them singletons. Sample: PBMCs. These receptors were taken from a male donor in good health and CMV-seropositive. Each CDR3 is given with its conserved first and last residue.

cdr3_length | v_call | cdr3_aa
18 | TRBV19 | CASSIAPGQGSGAHGYTF
15 | TRBV27 | CASSYSGQGYGEQFF
13 | TRBV6-5 | CASSSGQGNIQYF
14 | TRBV5-1 | CASSQRQGLYGYTF
13 | TRBV6-1 | CASSAYRYNEQFF
15 | TRBV19 | CASRTTGGSGNTIYF
14 | TRBV11-2 | CASSPGVQGYEQYF
14 | TRBV14 | CASSQVGRGDGYTF
13 | TRBV27 | CASSGTGQYGYTF
15 | TRBV29-1 | CSVTRTDASTDTQYF
14 | TRBV7-9 | CASSSPGWETEAFF
14 | TRBV7-8 | CASSLWTGGYEQYF
16 | TRBV5-1 | CASSPGLMGGANVLTF
13 | TRBV29-1 | CSVGDSRNQPQHF
16 | TRBV18 | CASSRALSGGLETQYF
12 | TRBV19 | CASSPGSYEQYF
14 | TRBV12-5 | CASGNGEANTEAFF
16 | TRBV29-1 | CSVGGLEGGMTNIQYF
14 | TRBV6-5 | CASSDRDTRYEQYF
14 | TRBV9 | CASSGPIDRGEQYF
14 | TRBV7-2 | CASSFRTGQETQYF
15 | TRBV6-5 | CASWTPTGTKETQYF
16 | TRBV6-1 | CASSAWTGGGNSPLHF
15 | TRBV7-9 | CASSRGLAGKNEQFF
14 | TRBV5-1 | CASSLTGGYNEQFF
16 | TRBV27 | CASSPQTGGFAYGYTF
14 | TRBV27 | CASNPPGRTDTQYF
13 | TRBV5-1 | CASSPRRGEPQHF
12 | TRBV28 | CASSLRPSEQYF
13 | TRBV7-9 | CASSPSLSFEQYF
14 | TRBV18 | CASSPTSGHLQPYF
14 | TRBV7-9 | CASGFQGAHSEQYF
14 | TRBV5-8 | CASSRPTGNTEAFF
14 | TRBV28 | CASSLLSTNYGYTF
15 | TRBV6-6 | CASSYYLEAYNEQFF
13 | TRBV29-1 | CSAGSSGANVLTF
15 | TRBV5-4 | CASSLRNTGVCGYTF
14 | TRBV28 | CASTEATLGQPQHF
17 | TRBV5-1 | CASSPGPSGRLSNEQFF
14 | TRBV27 | CASGGTSGRFEQFF
14 | TRBV14 | CASSQDLLAYEQYF
15 | TRBV10-1 | CASSEWAGTQETQYF